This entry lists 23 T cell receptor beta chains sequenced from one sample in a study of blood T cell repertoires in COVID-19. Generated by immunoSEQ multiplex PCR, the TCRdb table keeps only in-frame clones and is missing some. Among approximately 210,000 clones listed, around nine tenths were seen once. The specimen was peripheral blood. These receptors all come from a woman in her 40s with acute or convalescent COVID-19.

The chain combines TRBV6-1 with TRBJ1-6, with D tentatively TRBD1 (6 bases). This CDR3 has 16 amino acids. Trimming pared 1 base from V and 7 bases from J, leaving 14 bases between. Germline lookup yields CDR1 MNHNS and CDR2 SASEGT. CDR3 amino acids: CASSEEGGVGNSPLHF. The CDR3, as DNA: TGTGCCAGCAGTGAAGAGGGGGGGGTCGGCAATTCACCCCTCCACTTT.

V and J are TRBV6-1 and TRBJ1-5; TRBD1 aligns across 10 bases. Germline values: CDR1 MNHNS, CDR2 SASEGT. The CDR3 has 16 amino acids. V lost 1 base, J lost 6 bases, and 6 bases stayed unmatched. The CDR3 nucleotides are TGTGCCAGCAGTGAAGGGGACAGGGGTAGGGGTCAGCCCCAGCATTTT. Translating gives CASSEGDRGRGQPQHF.

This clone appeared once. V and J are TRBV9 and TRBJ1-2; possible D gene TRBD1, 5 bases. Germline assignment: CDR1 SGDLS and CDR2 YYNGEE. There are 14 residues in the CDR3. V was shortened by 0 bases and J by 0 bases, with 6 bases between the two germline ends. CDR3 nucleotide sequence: TGTGCCAGCAGCGTAGAAGGGGCTAACTATGGCTACACCTTC. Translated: CASSVEGANYGYTF.

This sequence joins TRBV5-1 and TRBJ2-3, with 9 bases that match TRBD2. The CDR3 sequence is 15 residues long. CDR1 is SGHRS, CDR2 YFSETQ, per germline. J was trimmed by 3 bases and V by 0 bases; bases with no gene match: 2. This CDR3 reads CASSLASGVTDTQYF. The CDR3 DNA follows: TGCGCCAGCAGCTTGGCTAGCGGGGTGACAGATACGCAGTATTTT.

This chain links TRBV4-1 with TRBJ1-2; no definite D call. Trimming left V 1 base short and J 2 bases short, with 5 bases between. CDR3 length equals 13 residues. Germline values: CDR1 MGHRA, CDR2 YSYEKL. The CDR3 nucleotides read TGCGCCAGCAGCCAAGGGGCGAACTATGGCTACACCTTC. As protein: CASSQGANYGYTF.

CDR3 region: CASSELRSYGYTF. The DNA for the CDR3 is TGCGCCAGCAGTGAGTTGCGAAGTTATGGCTACACCTTC. This chain links TRBV10-1 with TRBJ1-2; D ambiguous. CDR1 WNHNN and CDR2 SYGVQD come from the germline V gene (reference sequence). The CDR3 has 13 residues. V gave up 1 base and J gave up 5 bases, with 8 bases separating them.

Here the CDR3 DNA reads TGTGCCAGCTCCGAACCACAGGGGTACGAGCAGTACGTC. As protein: CASSEPQGYEQYV. The rearrangement links TRBV6-5 to TRBJ2-7; TRBD1 matches at 7 bases. This CDR3 is 13 amino acids long. Germline values: CDR1 MNHEY, CDR2 SVGAGI. The trim removed 8 bases at V and 4 bases at J, leaving 8 bases unmatched.

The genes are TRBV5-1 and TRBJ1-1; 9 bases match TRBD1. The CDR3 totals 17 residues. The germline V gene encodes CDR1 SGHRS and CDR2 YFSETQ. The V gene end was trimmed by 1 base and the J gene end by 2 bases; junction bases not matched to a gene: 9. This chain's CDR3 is CASSLLSDRGGNTEAFF. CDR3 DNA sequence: TGCGCCAGCAGCTTGCTCTCCGACAGGGGGGGAAACACTGAAGCTTTCTTT. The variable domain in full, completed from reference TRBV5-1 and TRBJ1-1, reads KAGVTQTPRYLIKTRGQQVTLSCSPISGHRSVSWYQQTPGQGLQFLFEYFSETQRNKGNFPGRFSGRQFSNSRSEMNVSTLELGDSALYLCASSLLSDRGGNTEAFFGQGTRLTVV.

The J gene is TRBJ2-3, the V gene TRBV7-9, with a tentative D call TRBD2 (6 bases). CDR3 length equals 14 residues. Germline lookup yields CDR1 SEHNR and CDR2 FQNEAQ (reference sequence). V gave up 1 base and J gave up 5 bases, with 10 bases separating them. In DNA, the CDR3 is TGTGCCAGCAGCTTAGGGCTAGCGCAAGATACGCAGTATTTT. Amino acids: CASSLGLAQDTQYF.

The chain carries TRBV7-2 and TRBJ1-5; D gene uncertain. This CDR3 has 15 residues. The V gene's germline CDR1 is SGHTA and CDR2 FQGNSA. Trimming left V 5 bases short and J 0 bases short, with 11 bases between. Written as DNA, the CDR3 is TGTGCCAGCAGCCTCGCGGGTCCTAGCAATCAGCCCCAGCATTTT. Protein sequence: CASSLAGPSNQPQHF.

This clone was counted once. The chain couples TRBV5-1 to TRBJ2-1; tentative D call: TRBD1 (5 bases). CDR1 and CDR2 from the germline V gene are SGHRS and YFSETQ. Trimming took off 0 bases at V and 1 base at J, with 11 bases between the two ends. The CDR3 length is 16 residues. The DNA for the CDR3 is TGCGCCAGCAGCTTGGCCGGCTCAGGGTCCTACAATGAGCAGTTCTTC. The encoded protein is CASSLAGSGSYNEQFF.

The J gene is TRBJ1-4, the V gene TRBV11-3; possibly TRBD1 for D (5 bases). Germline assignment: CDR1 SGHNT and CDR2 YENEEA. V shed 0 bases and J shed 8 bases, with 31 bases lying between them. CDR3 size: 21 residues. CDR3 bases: TGTGCCAGCAGCTTAGAGTGGGGCCCTCGGCGGAGACCCCCTCAAGGGGAAAAACTGTTTTTT. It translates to CASSLEWGPRRRPPQGEKLFF.

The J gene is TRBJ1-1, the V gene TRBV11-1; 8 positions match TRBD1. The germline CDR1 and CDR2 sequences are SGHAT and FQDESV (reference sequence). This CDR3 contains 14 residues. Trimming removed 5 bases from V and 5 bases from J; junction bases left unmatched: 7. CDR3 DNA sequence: TGTGCCAGCAGCGGTCTGACAGGGGCGACTGAAGCTTTCTTT. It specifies CASSGLTGATEAFF.

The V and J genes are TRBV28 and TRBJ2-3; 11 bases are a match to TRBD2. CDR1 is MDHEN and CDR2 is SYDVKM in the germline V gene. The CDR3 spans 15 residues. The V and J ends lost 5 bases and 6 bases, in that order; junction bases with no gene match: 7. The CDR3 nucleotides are TGTGCCAGCAGTACATTGACTAGCGGGGTGGATACGCAGTATTTT. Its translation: CASSTLTSGVDTQYF.

CDR3: CASSLGLFQETQYF. The CDR3, as DNA: TGCGCCAGCAGCTTGGGACTCTTCCAAGAGACCCAGTACTTC. V gene TRBV5-1 combines with J gene TRBJ2-5; D is ambiguous. V was trimmed by 0 bases and J by 1 base, leaving 7 bases between them. The CDR3 loop spans 14 amino acids. The germline V gene has CDR1 SGHRS and CDR2 YFSETQ.

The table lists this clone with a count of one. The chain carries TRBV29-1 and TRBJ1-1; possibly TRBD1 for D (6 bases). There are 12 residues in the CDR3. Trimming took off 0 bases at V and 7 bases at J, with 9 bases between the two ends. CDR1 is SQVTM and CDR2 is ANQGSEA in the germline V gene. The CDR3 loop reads CSVEEGAGEAFF. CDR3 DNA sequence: TGCAGCGTTGAAGAGGGGGCAGGTGAAGCTTTCTTT.

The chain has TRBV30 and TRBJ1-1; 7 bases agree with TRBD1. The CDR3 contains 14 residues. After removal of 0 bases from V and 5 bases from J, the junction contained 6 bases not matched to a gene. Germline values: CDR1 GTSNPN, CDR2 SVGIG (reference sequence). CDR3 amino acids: CAWSVFAGGTEAFF. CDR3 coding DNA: TGTGCCTGGAGTGTATTCGCAGGGGGGACTGAAGCTTTCTTT.

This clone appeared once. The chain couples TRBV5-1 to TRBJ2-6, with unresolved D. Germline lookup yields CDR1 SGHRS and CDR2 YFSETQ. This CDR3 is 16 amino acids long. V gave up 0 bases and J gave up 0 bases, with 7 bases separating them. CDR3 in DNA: TGCGCCAGCAGCTTGGGAACAGACTCTGGGGCCAACGTCCTGACTTTC. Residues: CASSLGTDSGANVLTF. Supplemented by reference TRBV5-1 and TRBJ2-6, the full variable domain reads KAGVTQTPRYLIKTRGQQVTLSCSPISGHRSVSWYQQTPGQGLQFLFEYFSETQRNKGNFPGRFSGRQFSNSRSEMNVSTLELGDSALYLCASSLGTDSGANVLTFGAGSRLTVL.

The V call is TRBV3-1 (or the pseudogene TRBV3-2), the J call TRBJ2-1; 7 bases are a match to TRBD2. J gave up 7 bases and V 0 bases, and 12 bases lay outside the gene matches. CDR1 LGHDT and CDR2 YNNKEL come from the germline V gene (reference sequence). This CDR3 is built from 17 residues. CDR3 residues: CASSQERGGSTENEQFF. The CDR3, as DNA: TGTGCCAGCAGCCAAGAACGCGGGGGATCAACGGAGAATGAGCAGTTCTTC.

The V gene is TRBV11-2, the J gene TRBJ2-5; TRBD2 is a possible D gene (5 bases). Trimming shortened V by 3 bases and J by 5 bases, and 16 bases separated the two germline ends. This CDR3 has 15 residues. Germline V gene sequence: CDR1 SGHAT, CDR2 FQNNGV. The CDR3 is CASSFMRSGGETQYF. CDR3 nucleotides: TGTGCCAGCAGCTTTATGAGGTCAGGCGGGGAGACCCAGTACTTC.

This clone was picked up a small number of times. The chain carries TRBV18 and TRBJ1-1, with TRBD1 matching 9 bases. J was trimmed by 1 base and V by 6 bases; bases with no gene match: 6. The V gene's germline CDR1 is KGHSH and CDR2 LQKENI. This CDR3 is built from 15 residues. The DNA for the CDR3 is TGTGCCAGCTCCCAAAGGGGACAGGGGAACACTGAAGCTTTCTTT. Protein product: CASSQRGQGNTEAFF.

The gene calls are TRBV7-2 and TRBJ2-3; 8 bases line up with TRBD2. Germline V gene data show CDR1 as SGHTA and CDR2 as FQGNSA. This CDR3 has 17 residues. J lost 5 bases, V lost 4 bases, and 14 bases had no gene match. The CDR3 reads CASSSGVIAGGGDTQYF. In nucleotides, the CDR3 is TGTGCCAGCAGCTCTGGCGTCATTGCGGGGGGTGGAGATACGCAGTATTTT.

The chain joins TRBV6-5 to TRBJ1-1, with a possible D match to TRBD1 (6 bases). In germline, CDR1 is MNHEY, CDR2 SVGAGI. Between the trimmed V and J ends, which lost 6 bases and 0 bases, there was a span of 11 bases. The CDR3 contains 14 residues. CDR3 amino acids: CASRLTGLNTEAFF. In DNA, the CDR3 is TGTGCCAGCAGGCTTACAGGGCTGAACACTGAAGCTTTCTTT.